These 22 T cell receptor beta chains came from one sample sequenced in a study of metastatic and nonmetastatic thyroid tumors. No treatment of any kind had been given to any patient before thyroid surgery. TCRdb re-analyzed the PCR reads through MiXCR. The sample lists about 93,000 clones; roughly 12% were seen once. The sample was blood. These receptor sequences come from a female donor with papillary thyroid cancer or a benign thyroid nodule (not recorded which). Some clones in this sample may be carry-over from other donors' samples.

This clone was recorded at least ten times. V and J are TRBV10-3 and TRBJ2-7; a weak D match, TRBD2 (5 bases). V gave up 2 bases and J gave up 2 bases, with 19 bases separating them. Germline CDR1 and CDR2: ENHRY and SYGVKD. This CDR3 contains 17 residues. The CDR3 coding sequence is TGTGCCATCAGTGAGGTTCTTGAAGGGAGTAGACCCTACGAGCAGTACTTC. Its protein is CAISEVLEGSRPYEQYF.

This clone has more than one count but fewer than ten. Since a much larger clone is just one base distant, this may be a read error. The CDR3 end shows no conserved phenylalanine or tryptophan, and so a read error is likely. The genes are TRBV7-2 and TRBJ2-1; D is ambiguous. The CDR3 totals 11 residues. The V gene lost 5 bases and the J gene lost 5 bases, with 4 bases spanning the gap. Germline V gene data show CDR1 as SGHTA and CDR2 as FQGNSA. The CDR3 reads CASSTHNEQFL. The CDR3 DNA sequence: TGTGCCAGCAGCACGCACAATGAGCAGTTCCTC.

The DNA of the CDR3 is TGTGCCAGCAAACGGGGGGCGGAGGGCTACACCTTC. Its protein is CASKRGAEGYTF. The chain joins TRBV28 to TRBJ1-2; a weak D match, TRBD1 (6 bases). The germline V and J ends were trimmed by 7 bases and 8 bases, with 14 bases remaining between them. The CDR3 loop spans 12 amino acids. The germline V gene has CDR1 MDHEN and CDR2 SYDVKM.

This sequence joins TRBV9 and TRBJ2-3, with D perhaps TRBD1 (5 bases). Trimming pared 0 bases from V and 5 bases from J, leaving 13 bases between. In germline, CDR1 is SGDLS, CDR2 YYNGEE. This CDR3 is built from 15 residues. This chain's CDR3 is CASSVGAGRGDTQYF. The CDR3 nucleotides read TGTGCCAGCAGCGTAGGGGCAGGGCGAGGAGATACGCAGTATTTT.

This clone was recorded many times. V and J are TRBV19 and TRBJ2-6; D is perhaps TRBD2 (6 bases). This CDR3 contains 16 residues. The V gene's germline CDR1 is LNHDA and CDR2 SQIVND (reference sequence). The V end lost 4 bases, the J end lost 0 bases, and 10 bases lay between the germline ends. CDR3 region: CASSTGGPSGANVLTF. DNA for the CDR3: TGTGCCAGTAGTACCGGAGGGCCCTCTGGGGCCAACGTCCTGACTTTC. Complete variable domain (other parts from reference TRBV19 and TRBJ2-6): DGGITQSPKYLFRKEGQNVTLSCEQNLNHDAMYWYRQDPGQGLRLIYYSQIVNDFQKGDIAEGYSVSREKKESFPLTVTSAQKNPTAFYLCASSTGGPSGANVLTFGAGSRLTVL.

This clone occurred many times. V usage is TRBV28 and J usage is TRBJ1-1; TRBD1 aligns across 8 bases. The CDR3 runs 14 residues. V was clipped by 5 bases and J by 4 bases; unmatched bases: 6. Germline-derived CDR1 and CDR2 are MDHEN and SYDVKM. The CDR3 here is CASSPGQGITEAFF. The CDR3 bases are TGTGCCAGCAGTCCCGGACAGGGAATCACTGAAGCTTTCTTT.

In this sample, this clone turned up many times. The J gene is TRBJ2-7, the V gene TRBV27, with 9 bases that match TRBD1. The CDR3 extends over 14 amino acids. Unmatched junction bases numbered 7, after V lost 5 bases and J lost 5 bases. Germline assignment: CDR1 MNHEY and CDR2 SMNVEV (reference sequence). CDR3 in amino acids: CASSLGTGSNEQYF. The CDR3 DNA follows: TGTGCCAGCAGTCTGGGGACAGGGAGTAACGAGCAGTACTTC.

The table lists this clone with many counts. CDR3 DNA: TGCAGTGCTAGAGATCTGGGACAGGGAGATTACAATGAGCAGTTCTTC. Amino acid sequence: CSARDLGQGDYNEQFF. V and J are TRBV20-1 and TRBJ2-1, with 9 positions matching TRBD1. Germline V lookup: CDR1 DFQATT, CDR2 SNEGSKA (reference sequence). This CDR3 comprises 16 residues. V was pared by 0 bases and J by 4 bases, with 7 bases of the junction left unmatched.

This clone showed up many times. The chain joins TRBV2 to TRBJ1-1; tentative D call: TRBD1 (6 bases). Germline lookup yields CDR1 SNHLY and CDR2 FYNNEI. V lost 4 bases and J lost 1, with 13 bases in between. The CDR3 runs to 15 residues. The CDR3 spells CASSGYDRSNTEAFF. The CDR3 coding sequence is TGTGCCAGCAGTGGGTACGACAGGTCGAACACTGAAGCTTTCTTT.

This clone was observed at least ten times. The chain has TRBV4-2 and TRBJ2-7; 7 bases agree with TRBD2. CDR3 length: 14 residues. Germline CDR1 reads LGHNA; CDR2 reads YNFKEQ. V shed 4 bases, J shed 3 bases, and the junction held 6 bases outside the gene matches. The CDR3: CASSLGTTLYEQYF. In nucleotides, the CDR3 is TGTGCCAGCAGCCTCGGGACTACACTCTACGAGCAGTACTTC.

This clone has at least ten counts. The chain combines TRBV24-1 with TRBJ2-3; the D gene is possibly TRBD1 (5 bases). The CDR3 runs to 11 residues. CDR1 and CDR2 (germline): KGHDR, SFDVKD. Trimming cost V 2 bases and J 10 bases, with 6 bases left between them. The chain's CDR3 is CATSDWGPQYF. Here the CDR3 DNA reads TGTGCCACCAGTGATTGGGGCCCGCAGTATTTT.

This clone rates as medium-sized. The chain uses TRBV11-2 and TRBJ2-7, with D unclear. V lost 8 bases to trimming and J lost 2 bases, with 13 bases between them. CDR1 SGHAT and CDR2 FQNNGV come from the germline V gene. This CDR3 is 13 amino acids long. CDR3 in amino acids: CASAQGQTYEQYF. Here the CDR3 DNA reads TGTGCCAGCGCACAAGGGCAGACCTACGAGCAGTACTTC.

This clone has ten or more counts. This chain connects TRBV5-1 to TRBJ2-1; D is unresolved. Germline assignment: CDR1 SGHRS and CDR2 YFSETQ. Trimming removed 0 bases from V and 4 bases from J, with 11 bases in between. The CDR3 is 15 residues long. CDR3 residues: CASSLAAELYNEQFF. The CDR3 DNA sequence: TGCGCCAGCAGCTTGGCTGCGGAACTATACAATGAGCAGTTCTTC.

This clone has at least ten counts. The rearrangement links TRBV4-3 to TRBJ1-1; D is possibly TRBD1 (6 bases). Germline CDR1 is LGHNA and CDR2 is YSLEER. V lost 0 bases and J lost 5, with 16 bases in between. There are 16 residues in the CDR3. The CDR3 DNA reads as TGCGCCAGCAGCCAAGATCTCAAAGGGGGTTTTACTGAAGCTTTCTTT. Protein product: CASSQDLKGGFTEAFF.

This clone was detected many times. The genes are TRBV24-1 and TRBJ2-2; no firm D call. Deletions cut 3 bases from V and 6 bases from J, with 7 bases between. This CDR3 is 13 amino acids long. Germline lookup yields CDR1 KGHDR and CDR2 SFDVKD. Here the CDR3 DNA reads TGTGCCACCAGTGATCCGACCCCCGGGGAGCTGTTTTTT. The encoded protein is CATSDPTPGELFF.

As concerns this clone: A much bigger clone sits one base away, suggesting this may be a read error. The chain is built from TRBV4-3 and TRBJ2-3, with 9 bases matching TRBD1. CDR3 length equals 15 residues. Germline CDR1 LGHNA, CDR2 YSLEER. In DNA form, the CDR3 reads TGCGACGGCAGCCATACAGGGGGCGGAGCAGATACGCAGTATTTT. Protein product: CDGSHTGGGADTQYF.

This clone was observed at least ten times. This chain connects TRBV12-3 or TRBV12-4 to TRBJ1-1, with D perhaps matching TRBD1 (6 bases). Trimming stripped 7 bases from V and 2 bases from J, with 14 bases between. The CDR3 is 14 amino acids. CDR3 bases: TGTGCCAGCACCCAGACAGGAATTAACACTGAAGCTTTCTTT. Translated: CASTQTGINTEAFF.

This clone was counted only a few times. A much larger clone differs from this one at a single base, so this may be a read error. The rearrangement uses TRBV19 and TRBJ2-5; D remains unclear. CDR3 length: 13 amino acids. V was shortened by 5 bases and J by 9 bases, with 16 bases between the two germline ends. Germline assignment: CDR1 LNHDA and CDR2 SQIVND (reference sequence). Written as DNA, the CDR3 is TGTGCCAGTAGTCTGAGGTTGACACTCGCCCAGTACTTC. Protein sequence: CASSLRLTLAQYF.

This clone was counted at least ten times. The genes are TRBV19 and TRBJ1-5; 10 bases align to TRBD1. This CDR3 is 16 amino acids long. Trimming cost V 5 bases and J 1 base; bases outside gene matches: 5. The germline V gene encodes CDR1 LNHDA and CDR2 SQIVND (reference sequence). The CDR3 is CASSPRTGGSNQPQHF. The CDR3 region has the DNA TGTGCCAGTAGTCCCCGGACAGGGGGGAGCAATCAGCCCCAGCATTTT. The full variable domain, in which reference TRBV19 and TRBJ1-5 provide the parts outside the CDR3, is DGGITQSPKYLFRKEGQNVTLSCEQNLNHDAMYWYRQDPGQGLRLIYYSQIVNDFQKGDIAEGYSVSREKKESFPLTVTSAQKNPTAFYLCASSPRTGGSNQPQHFGDGTRLSIL.

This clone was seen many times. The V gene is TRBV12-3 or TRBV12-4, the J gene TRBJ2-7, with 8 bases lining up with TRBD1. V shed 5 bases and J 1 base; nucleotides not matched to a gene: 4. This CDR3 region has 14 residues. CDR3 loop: CASSPRTGSYEQYF. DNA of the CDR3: TGTGCCAGCAGTCCCCGGACAGGGTCCTACGAGCAGTACTTC.

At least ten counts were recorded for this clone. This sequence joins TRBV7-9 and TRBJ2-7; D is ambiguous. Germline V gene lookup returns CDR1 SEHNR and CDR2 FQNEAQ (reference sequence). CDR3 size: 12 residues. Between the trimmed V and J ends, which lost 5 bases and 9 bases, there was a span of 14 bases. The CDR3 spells CASSVPVSWQYF. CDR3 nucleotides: TGTGCCAGCAGCGTCCCGGTTTCGTGGCAGTACTTC. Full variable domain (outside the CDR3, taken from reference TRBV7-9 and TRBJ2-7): DTGVSQNPRHKITKRGQNVTFRCDPISEHNRLYWYRQTLGQGPEFLTYFQNEAQLEKSRLLSDRFSAERPKGSFSTLEIQRTEQGDSAMYLCASSVPVSWQYFGPGTRLTVT.

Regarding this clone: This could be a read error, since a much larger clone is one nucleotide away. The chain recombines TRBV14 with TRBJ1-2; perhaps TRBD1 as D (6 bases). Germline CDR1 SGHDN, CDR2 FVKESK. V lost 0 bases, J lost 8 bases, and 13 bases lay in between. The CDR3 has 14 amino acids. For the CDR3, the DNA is TGTGCCAGCAGCCAAGAAGTGGGGGCTTGCGGCTACACCTTC. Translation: CASSQEVGACGYTF.